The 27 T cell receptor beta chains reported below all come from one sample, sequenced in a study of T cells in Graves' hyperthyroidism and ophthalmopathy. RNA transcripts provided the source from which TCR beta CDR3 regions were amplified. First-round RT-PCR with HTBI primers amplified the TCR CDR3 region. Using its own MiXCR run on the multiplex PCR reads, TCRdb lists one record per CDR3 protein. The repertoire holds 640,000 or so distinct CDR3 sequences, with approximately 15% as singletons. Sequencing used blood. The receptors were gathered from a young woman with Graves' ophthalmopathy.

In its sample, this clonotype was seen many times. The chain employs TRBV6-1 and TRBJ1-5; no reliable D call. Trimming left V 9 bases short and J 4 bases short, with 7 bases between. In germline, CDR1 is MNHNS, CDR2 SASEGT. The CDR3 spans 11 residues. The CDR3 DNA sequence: TGTGCCAGTGGCACAAATCAGCCCCAGCATTTT. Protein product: CASGTNQPQHF.

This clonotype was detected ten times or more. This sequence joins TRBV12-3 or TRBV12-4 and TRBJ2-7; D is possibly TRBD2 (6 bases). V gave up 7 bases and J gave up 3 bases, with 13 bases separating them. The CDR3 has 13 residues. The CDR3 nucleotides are TGTGCCAGCAAGGTGGGAGGAAGCTACGAGCAGTACTTC. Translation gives CASKVGGSYEQYF.

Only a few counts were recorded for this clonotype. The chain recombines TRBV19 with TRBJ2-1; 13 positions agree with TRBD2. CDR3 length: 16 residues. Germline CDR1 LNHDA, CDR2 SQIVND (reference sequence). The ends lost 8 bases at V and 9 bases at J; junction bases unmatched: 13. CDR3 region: CASGTSGRVAAGEQFF. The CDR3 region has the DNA TGTGCCAGTGGTACTAGCGGGAGGGTCGCGGCAGGTGAGCAGTTCTTC.

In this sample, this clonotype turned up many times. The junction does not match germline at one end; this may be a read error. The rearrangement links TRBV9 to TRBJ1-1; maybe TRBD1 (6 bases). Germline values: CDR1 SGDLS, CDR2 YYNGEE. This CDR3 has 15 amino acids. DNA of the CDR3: TGTGCCAGCAGCGCACGACAGGACTTGAACACTGAAGCTTTCTTC. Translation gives CASSARQDLNTEAFF.

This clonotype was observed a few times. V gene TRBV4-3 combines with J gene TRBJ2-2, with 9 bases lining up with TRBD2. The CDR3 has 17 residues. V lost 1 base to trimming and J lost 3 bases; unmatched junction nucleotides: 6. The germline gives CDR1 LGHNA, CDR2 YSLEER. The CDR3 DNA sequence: TGCGCCAGCAGCCAAGCCCCCCTAGCGGGGTACACCGGGGAGCTGTTTTTT. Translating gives CASSQAPLAGYTGELFF.

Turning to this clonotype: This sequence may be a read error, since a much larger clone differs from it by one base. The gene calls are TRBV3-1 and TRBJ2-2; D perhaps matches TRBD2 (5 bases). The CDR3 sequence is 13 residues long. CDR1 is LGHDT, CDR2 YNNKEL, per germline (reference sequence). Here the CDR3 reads CASRLENTGELSF. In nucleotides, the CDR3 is TGTGCCAGCCGGCTAGAGAACACCGGGGAGCTGTCTTTT.

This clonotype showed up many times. The CDR3 DNA follows: TGTGCCACCAGTTCAGTTACTACTAGCGGTTACAATGAGCAGTTCTTC. Its protein product is CATSSVTTSGYNEQFF. The chain employs TRBV24-1 and TRBJ2-1; 8 bases are shared with TRBD2. The CDR3 length is 16 residues. With 6 bases clipped from V and 4 bases from J, the junction kept 10 bases outside the gene matches. The germline V gene encodes CDR1 KGHDR and CDR2 SFDVKD.

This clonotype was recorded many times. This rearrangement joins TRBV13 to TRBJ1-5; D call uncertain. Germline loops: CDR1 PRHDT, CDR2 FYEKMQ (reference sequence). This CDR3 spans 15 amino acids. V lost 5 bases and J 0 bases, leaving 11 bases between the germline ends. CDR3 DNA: TGTGCCAGCAGCCAGAGGAGGACTAGCAATCAGCCCCAGCATTTT. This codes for CASSQRRTSNQPQHF.

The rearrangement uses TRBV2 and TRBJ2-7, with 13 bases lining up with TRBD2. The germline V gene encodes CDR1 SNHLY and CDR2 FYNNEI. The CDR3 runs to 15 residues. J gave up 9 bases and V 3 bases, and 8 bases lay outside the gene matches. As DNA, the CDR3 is TGTGCCAGCAGTGAGGAGGGGACTAGCGGGAAAAGGCAGTACTTC. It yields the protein CASSEEGTSGKRQYF.

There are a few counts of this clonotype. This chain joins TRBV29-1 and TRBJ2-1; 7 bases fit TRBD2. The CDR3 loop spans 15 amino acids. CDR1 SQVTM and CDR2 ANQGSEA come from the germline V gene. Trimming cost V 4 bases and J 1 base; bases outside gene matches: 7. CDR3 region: CSVVGGGWSYNEQFF. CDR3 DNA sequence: TGCAGCGTTGTGGGGGGGGGGTGGTCCTACAATGAGCAGTTCTTC.

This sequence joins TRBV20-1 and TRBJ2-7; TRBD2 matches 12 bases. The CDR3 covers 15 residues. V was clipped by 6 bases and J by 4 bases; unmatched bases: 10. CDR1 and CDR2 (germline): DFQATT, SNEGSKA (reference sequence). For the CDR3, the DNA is TGCAGTGCCTGGGTTGGACTAGCGGGGATTTACGAGCAGTACTTC. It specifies CSAWVGLAGIYEQYF.

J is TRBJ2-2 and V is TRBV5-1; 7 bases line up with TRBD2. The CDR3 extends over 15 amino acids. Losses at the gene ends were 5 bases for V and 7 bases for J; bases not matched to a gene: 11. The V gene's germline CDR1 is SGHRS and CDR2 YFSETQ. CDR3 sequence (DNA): TGCGCCAGCAGTACAGGCGCGGGAGTGGTCGGGGAGCTGTTTTTT. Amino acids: CASSTGAGVVGELFF.

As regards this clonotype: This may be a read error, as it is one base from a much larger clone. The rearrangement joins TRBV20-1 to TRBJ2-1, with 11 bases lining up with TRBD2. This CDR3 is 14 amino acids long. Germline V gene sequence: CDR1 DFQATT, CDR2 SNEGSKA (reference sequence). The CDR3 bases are TGCAGTGCCGAGACTAGCGGGACGGCCAATGAGCGGTTCTTC. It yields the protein CSAETSGTANERFF.

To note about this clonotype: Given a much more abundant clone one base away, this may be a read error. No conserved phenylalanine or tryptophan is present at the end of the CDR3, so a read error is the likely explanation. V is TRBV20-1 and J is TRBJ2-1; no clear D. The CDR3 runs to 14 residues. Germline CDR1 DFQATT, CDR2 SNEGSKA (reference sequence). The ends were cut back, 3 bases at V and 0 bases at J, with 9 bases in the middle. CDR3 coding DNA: TGCAGTGCTAGGTTCAGAGCCTCCTACAATGAGCAGTTCCTC. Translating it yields CSARFRASYNEQFL.

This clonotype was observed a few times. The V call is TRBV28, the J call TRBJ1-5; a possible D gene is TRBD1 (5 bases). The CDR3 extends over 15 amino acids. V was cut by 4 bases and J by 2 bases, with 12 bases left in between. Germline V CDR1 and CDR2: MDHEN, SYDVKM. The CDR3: CASSSHGTGNQPQHF. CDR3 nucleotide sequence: TGTGCCAGCAGTTCCCACGGGACTGGCAATCAGCCCCAGCATTTT.

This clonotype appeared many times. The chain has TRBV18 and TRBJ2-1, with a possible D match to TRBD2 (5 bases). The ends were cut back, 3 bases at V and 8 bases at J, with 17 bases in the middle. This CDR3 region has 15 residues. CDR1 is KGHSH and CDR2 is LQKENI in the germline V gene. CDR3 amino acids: CASSPPLRGNDEQFF. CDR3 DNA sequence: TGTGCCAGCTCACCGCCCCTTCGAGGGAACGATGAGCAGTTCTTC.

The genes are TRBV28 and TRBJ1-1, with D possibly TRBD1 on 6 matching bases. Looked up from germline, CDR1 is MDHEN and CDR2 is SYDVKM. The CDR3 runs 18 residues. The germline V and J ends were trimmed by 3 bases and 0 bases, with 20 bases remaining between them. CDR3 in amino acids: CASSLRLWDNYMNTEAFF. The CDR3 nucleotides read TGTGCCAGCAGTTTGCGACTTTGGGACAACTACATGAACACTGAAGCTTTCTTT.

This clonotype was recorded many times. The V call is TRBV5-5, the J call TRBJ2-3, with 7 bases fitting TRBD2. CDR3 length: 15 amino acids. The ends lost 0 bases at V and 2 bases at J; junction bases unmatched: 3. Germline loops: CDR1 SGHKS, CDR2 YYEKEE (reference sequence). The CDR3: CASSLAGTTTDTQYF. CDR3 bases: TGTGCCAGCAGCTTGGCCGGGACTACCACAGATACGCAGTATTTT.

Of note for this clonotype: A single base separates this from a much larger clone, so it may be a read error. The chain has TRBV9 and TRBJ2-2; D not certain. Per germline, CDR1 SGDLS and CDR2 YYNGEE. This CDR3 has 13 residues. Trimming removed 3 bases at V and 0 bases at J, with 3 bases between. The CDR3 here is CASSATNTGELFF. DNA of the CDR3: TGTGCCAGCAGCGCAACGAACACCGGGGAGCTGTTTTTT.

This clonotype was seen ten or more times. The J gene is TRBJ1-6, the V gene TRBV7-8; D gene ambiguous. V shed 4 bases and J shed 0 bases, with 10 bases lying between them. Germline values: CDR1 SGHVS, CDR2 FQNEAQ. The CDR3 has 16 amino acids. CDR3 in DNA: TGTGCCAGCAGCTATGGAAAGGGCTCCTATAATTCACCCCTCCACTTT. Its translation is CASSYGKGSYNSPLHF.

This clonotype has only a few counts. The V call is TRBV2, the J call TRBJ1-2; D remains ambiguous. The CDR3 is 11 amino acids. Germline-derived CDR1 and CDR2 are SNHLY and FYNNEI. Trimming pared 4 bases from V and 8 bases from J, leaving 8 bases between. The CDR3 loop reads CASSVLGGYTF. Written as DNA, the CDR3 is TGTGCCAGCAGTGTGCTTGGGGGCTACACCTTC.

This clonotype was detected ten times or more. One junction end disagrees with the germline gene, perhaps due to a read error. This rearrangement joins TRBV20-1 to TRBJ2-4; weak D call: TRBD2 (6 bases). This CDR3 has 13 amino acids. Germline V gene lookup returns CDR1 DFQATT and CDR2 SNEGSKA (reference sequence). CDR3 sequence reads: CSAWTGAENIQYF. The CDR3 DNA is TGCAGTGCTTGGACGGGAGCCGAAAACATTCAGTACTTC.

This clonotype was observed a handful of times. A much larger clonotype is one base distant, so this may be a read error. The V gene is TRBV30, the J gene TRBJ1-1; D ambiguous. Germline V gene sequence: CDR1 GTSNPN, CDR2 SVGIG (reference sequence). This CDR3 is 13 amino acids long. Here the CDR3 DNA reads TGTGCCCGGAGTTTGGGCCTGAACACTGAAGCTTTCTTT. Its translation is CARSLGLNTEAFF.

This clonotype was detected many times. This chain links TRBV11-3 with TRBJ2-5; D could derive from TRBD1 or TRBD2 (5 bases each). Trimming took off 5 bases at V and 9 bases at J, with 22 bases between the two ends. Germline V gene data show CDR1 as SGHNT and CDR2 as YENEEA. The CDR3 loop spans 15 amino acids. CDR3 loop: CASSPSGSTKGPQYF. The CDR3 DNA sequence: TGTGCCAGCAGCCCCAGCGGTAGTACGAAGGGGCCCCAGTACTTC.

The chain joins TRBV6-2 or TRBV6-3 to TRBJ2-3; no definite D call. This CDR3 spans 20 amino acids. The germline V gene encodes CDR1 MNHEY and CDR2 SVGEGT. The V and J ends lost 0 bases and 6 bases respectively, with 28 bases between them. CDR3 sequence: CASSYSKSWSANINPDTQYF. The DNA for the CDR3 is TGTGCCAGCAGTTACTCGAAGTCGTGGTCGGCTAACATTAACCCCGATACGCAGTATTTT.

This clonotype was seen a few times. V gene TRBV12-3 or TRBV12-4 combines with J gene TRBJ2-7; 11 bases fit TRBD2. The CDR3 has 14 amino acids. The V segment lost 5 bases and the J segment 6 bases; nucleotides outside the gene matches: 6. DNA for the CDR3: TGTGCCAGCAGTCTACTAGCGGGAGATATCGAGCAGTACTTC. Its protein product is CASSLLAGDIEQYF.

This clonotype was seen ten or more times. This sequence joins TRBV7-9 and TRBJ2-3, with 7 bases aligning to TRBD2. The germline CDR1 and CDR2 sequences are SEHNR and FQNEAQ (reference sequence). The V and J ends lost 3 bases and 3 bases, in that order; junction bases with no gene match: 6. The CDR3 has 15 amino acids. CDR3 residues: CASSLVRGRTDTQYF. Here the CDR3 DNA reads TGTGCCAGCAGCTTGGTGCGGGGGAGGACAGATACGCAGTATTTT. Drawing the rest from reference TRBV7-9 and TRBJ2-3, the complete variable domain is DTGVSQNPRHKITKRGQNVTFRCDPISEHNRLYWYRQTLGQGPEFLTYFQNEAQLEKSRLLSDRFSAERPKGSFSTLEIQRTEQGDSAMYLCASSLVRGRTDTQYFGPGTRLTVL.